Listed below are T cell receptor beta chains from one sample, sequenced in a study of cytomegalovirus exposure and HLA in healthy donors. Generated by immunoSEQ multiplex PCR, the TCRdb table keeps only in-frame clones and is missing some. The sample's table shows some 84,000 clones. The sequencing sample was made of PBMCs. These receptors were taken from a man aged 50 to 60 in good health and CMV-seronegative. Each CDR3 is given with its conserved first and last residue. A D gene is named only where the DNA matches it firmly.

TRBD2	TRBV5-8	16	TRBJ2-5	CASSLFVGLAQETQYF	TGTGCCAGCAGCTTGTTCGTGGGACTAGCGCAAGAGACCCAGTACTTC
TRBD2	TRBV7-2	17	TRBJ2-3	CASSLAGLAGGTDTQYF	TGTGCCAGCAGCTTAGCCGGACTAGCGGGGGGCACAGATACGCAGTATTTT
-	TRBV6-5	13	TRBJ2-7	CASSFGPNYEQYF	TGTGCCAGCAGTTTTGGCCCAAACTACGAGCAGTACTTC
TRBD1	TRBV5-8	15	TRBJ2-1	CASSLEQGAYNEQFF	TGTGCCAGCAGCTTGGAACAGGGGGCCTACAATGAGCAGTTCTTC
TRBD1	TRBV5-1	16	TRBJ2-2	CASSLGGTDNTGELFF	TGCGCCAGCAGCTTGGGGGGGACAGATAACACCGGGGAGCTGTTTTTT
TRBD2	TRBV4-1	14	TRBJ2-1	CASSQPSGVSEQFF	TGCGCCAGCAGCCAACCTAGCGGGGTATCTGAGCAGTTCTTC
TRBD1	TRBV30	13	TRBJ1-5	CACDRVGDQPQHF	TGTGCCTGTGACAGGGTAGGGGATCAGCCCCAGCATTTT
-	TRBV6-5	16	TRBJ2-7	CASSYFAGPPGYEQYF	TGTGCCAGCAGTTACTTCGCAGGGCCCCCGGGCTACGAGCAGTACTTC
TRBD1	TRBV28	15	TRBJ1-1	CASSRSGTGVTEAFF	TGTGCCAGCAGTCGTTCCGGGACAGGGGTCACTGAAGCTTTCTTT
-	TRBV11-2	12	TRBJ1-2	CASRVQGRGYTF	TGTGCCAGCAGAGTACAGGGACGTGGCTACACCTTC
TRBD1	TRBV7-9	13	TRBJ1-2	CATMGGTGVSYTF	TGTGCCACGATGGGCGGGACAGGAGTTAGCTACACCTTC
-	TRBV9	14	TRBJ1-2	CASSHSGTTYGYTF	TGTGCCAGCAGCCACTCCGGGACAACCTATGGCTACACCTTC
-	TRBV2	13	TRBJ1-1	CASRSGRGTEAFF	TGTGCCAGCAGGTCCGGACGGGGCACTGAAGCTTTCTTT
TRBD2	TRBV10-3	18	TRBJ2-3	CASTGLRLAGGNTDTQYF	TGTGCCAGCACGGGCCTCAGGCTAGCGGGGGGGAACACAGATACGCAGTATTTT
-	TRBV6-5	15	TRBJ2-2	CASRPSGVGTGELFF	TGTGCCAGCAGACCTTCAGGGGTTGGCACCGGGGAGCTGTTTTTT
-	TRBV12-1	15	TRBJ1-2	CASSFLRQGSYGYTF	TGTGCCAGCAGCTTTCTGCGACAGGGATCCTATGGCTACACCTTC
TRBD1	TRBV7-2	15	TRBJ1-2	CASSQQGGSTYGYTF	TGTGCCAGCAGCCAACAGGGGGGTTCGACCTATGGCTACACCTTC
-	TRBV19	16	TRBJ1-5	CASSFGQSYSNQPQHF	TGTGCCAGTAGTTTTGGACAGTCTTATAGCAATCAGCCCCAGCATTTT
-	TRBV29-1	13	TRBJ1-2	CSVPSRQNYGYTF	TGCAGCGTTCCCTCTCGCCAGAACTATGGCTACACCTTC
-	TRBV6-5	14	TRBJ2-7	CASSLVTQSGEQYF	TGTGCCAGCAGCCTAGTTACCCAGTCCGGCGAGCAGTACTTC
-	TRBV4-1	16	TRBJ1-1	CASSQGQATMNTEAFF	TGCGCCAGCAGCCAAGGACAAGCCACCATGAACACTGAAGCTTTCTTT
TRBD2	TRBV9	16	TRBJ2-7	CASSTREGSSHYEQYF	TGTGCCAGCAGCACTAGGGAGGGCAGTTCGCACTACGAGCAGTACTTC
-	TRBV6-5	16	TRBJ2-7	CASSYSMTDLGHEQYF	TGTGCCAGCAGTTACTCGATGACCGATTTGGGCCACGAGCAGTACTTC
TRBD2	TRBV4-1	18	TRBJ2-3	CASSHRTSGGGGTDTQYF	TGCGCCAGCAGCCACCGGACTAGCGGGGGGGGCGGCACAGATACGCAGTATTTT
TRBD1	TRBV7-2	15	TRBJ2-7	CASSLGQGVLHEQYF	TGTGCCAGCAGCTTAGGACAGGGGGTACTGCACGAGCAGTACTTC
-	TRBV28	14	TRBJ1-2	CASSPSAPGYGYTF	TGTGCCAGCAGTCCATCAGCGCCCGGCTATGGCTACACCTTC
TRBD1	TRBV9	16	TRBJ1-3	CASSVVDRGLRNTIYF	TGTGCCAGCAGCGTTGTTGACAGGGGTCTAAGAAACACCATATATTTT
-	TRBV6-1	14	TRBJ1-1	CASRQTLLYTEAFF	TGTGCCAGCAGGCAGACACTCCTCTACACTGAAGCTTTCTTT
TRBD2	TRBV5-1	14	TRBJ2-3	CASSLLRGTDTQYF	TGCGCCAGCAGCTTGCTGCGGGGGACAGATACGCAGTATTTT
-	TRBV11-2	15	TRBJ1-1	CASSFGPQGNTEAFF	TGTGCCAGCAGCTTCGGTCCCCAGGGTAACACTGAAGCTTTCTTT
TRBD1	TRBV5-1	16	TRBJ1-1	CASSLVQGVRNTEAFF	TGCGCCAGCAGCTTGGTCCAGGGGGTCAGGAACACTGAAGCTTTCTTT
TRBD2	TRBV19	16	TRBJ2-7	CASSPFTSGATYEQYF	TGTGCCAGTAGTCCGTTTACTAGCGGGGCTACCTACGAGCAGTACTTC
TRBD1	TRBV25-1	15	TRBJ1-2	CASSEQDRGGYGYTF	TGTGCCAGCAGTGAACAGGACAGGGGAGGGTATGGCTACACCTTC
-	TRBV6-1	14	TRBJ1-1	CASSEVGDNSEAFF	TGTGCCAGCAGTGAAGTAGGGGACAACTCTGAAGCTTTCTTT
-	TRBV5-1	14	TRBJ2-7	CASSLASGDYEQYF	TGCGCCAGCAGCTTGGCCTCAGGCGACTACGAGCAGTACTTC
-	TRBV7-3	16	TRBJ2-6	CASSLRDTPGANVLTF	TGTGCCAGCAGCTTAAGGGACACCCCTGGGGCCAACGTCCTGACTTTC
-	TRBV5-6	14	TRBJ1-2	CASSLRSAGYGYTF	TGTGCCAGCAGCTTGAGGTCCGCAGGCTATGGCTACACCTTC
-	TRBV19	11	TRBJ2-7	CASPTSYEQYF	TGTGCCAGTCCTACCTCCTACGAGCAGTACTTC
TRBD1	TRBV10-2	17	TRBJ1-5	CASSESRQGRNNQPQHF	TGCGCCAGCAGTGAGTCGAGACAGGGGAGAAACAATCAGCCCCAGCATTTT
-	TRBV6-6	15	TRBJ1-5	CASSRRGQANQPQHF	TGTGCCAGCAGTCGAAGGGGTCAAGCAAATCAGCCCCAGCATTTT
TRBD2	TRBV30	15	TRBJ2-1	CAWSVASGGGNEQFF	TGTGCCTGGAGTGTGGCTAGCGGGGGTGGGAATGAGCAGTTCTTC
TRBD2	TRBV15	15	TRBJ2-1	CATSRGTSGGVSEFF	TGTGCCACCAGCAGAGGGACTAGCGGGGGGGTTTCGGAGTTCTTC
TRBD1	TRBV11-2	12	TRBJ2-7	CASRPTGHEQYF	TGTGCCAGCAGACCGACAGGGCACGAGCAGTACTTC
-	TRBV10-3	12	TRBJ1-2	CAISEGLYGYTF	TGTGCCATCAGTGAGGGGCTCTATGGCTACACCTTC
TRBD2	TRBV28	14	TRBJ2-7	CASSFGGEPYEQYF	TGTGCCAGCAGTTTTGGGGGGGAGCCCTACGAGCAGTACTTC
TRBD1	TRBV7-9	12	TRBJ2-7	CASSRQGDEQYF	TGTGCCAGCAGCCGACAGGGAGACGAGCAGTACTTC
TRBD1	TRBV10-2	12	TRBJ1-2	CASSGDRDGYTF	TGCGCCAGCAGTGGGGACAGGGATGGCTACACCTTC